These T cell receptor beta chains were read from a single sample in a study of identical twins. MiXCR, run by TCRdb on the 5' RACE reads, gives a single entry per CDR3 protein. The sample yields around 490,000 distinct CDR3 sequences, around 15% seen once. The same sample was also used in a study of yellow fever vaccine responses in identical twins.

The source material was CD4+ T cells sorted from blood. These TCRs come from a woman aged 18-35 years in good health. CDR3s include the opening cysteine and the closing phenylalanine or tryptophan. The order of the fields is CDR3 protein, CDR3 DNA, D gene, V gene, clone size, J gene. D genes are given only for firm matches. Size values are once, few and many counts, or a class for expanded clones, and some rows have none.

CATATGGEKLFF	TGCGCCACAGCAACCGGGGGGGAAAAACTGTTTTTT	.	TRBV10-2	few	TRBJ1-4
CASSIHPAPGNQPQHF	TGTGCCAGTAGTATCCATCCAGCTCCGGGCAATCAGCCCCAGCATTTT	.	TRBV19	once	TRBJ1-5
CASSFRQGATDTQYF	TGTGCCAGCAGTTTTCGGCAGGGGGCCACAGATACGCAGTATTTT	TRBD1	TRBV12-3/TRBV12-4	few	TRBJ2-3
CATSDYGRARDTQYF	TGTGCCACCAGTGATTATGGCAGGGCTAGAGATACGCAGTATTTT	.	TRBV24-1	.	TRBJ2-3
CASSPLLGTDTQYF	TGTGCCAGCTCACCACTCCTAGGCACAGATACGCAGTATTTT	.	TRBV18	few	TRBJ2-3
CASSQGEGRNTGELFF	TGTGCCAGCAGCCAAGGGGAGGGGAGGAACACCGGGGAGCTGTTTTTT	TRBD2	TRBV3-1	many	TRBJ2-2
CASSRASDAGTQYF	TGTGCCAGTAGTAGGGCTAGCGATGCAGGGACCCAGTACTTC	.	TRBV19	.	TRBJ2-5
CASSFGDLRSSYEQYF	TGCGCCAGCAGCTTTGGGGACCTAAGGAGCTCCTACGAGCAGTACTTC	.	TRBV5-1	few	TRBJ2-7
CASSYPRASGQETQYF	TGTGCCAGCAGTTACCCCAGAGCTAGCGGGCAAGAGACCCAGTACTTC	TRBD2	TRBV6-5	.	TRBJ2-5
CASSQRNPRDGYNGEQFF	TGTGCCAGCAGCCAGCGAAACCCCCGGGACGGATACAATGGTGAGCAGTTCTTC	.	TRBV3-1	.	TRBJ2-1
CASSMTGMNEQFF	TGCGCCAGCAGCATGACAGGGATGAATGAGCAGTTCTTC	TRBD1	TRBV5-1	few	TRBJ2-1
CASRVVGRYTEAFF	TGTGCCAGCAGGGTGGTAGGGAGGTACACTGAAGCTTTCTTT	.	TRBV6-1	.	TRBJ1-1
CSARIPGTSGYNEQFF	TGCAGTGCTAGAATACCTGGGACTAGCGGTTACAATGAGCAGTTCTTC	TRBD2	TRBV20-1	.	TRBJ2-1
CASSRAGDGGELFF	TGCGCCAGCAGCCGAGCGGGGGATGGCGGGGAGCTGTTTTTT	TRBD2	TRBV5-1	.	TRBJ2-2
CASSLRVGWDSPLHF	TGTGCCAGCAGCTTACGGGTGGGGTGGGATTCACCCCTCCACTTT	.	TRBV7-2	.	TRBJ1-6
CASSLDRFGQFF	TGTGCCAGCAGTTTAGACAGATTTGGGCAGTTCTTC	.	TRBV12-3/TRBV12-4	.	TRBJ2-1
CASSLGGTNYGYTF	TGTGCCAGCAGTTTAGGGGGGACTAACTATGGCTACACCTTC	.	TRBV28	many	TRBJ1-2
CASSQTGLTEAFF	TGTGCCAGTAGTCAGACAGGGTTGACTGAAGCTTTCTTT	TRBD1	TRBV19	.	TRBJ1-1
CASSQDTSEQYF	TGTGCCAGCAGCCAAGACACCTCCGAGCAGTACTTC	.	TRBV3-1	.	TRBJ2-7
CAISSRLAGGGDTQYF	TGTGCCATCAGTTCCCGCCTAGCGGGGGGGGGAGATACGCAGTATTTT	TRBD2	TRBV10-3	many	TRBJ2-3
CASKRPGQETQYF	TGTGCCAGCAAGCGGCCGGGCCAAGAGACCCAGTACTTC	.	TRBV12-3/TRBV12-4	few	TRBJ2-5
CASSLVVASGRSTDTQYF	TGCGCCAGCAGCTTGGTGGTAGCTAGCGGACGAAGCACAGATACGCAGTATTTT	TRBD2	TRBV5-1	.	TRBJ2-3
CASSLGQGANQPQHF	TGTGCCAGCAGTTTGGGGCAGGGCGCCAATCAGCCCCAGCATTTT	.	TRBV12-3/TRBV12-4	many	TRBJ1-5
CASTLRLAPYNEQFF	TGTGCCAGCACCTTAAGACTAGCACCCTACAATGAGCAGTTCTTC	TRBD2	TRBV6-1	.	TRBJ2-1
CASSEWADSYEQYF	TGTGCCAGCAGCGAATGGGCCGACTCCTACGAGCAGTACTTC	.	TRBV3-1	.	TRBJ2-7
CASSPSGRTAKNIQYF	TGTGCCAGCAGTCCGAGCGGGAGGACAGCCAAAAACATTCAGTACTTC	TRBD2	TRBV12-3/TRBV12-4	few	TRBJ2-4
CSASRGLLSYNEQFF	TGCAGTGCTTCACGGGGACTCCTCTCCTACAATGAGCAGTTCTTC	.	TRBV20-1	few	TRBJ2-1
CASAGTAYNEQFF	TGTGCCAGCGCCGGGACAGCCTACAATGAGCAGTTCTTC	TRBD1	TRBV3-1	.	TRBJ2-1
CASSLGGKSSYNEQFF	TGTGCCAGCAGCTTAGGGGGAAAAAGCTCCTACAATGAGCAGTTCTTC	.	TRBV7-8	.	TRBJ2-1
CASSETWGEPQHF	TGTGCCAGCAGTGAAACCTGGGGGGAGCCCCAGCATTTT	.	TRBV6-1	.	TRBJ1-5
CAISETSGSYNEQFF	TGTGCCATCAGTGAGACTAGCGGCTCCTACAATGAGCAGTTCTTC	TRBD2	TRBV10-3	.	TRBJ2-1
CASSQAGLAGGNEQFF	TGTGCCAGCAGCCAAGCGGGACTAGCGGGAGGGAATGAGCAGTTCTTC	TRBD2	TRBV3-1	.	TRBJ2-1
CAISQGSGANNEQFF	TGTGCCATCAGCCAAGGGAGCGGGGCCAATAATGAGCAGTTCTTC	TRBD2	TRBV10-3	few	TRBJ2-1
CASRERNNYGYTF	TGTGCCAGCAGGGAACGGAACAACTATGGCTACACCTTC	.	TRBV12-3/TRBV12-4	many	TRBJ1-2
CASPAKEGVITGELFF	TGTGCCAGCCCGGCCAAGGAGGGTGTAATCACCGGGGAGCTGTTTTTT	.	TRBV27	.	TRBJ2-2
CASSPGQDRVYGYTF	TGTGCCAGCAGCCCGGGACAGGATAGGGTCTATGGCTACACCTTC	TRBD1	TRBV7-8	few	TRBJ1-2
CASSLDGTGVTEAFF	TGCGCCAGCAGCTTAGACGGGACAGGGGTAACTGAAGCTTTCTTT	TRBD1	TRBV5-1	few	TRBJ1-1
CASSVEGTLINEQFF	TGTGCCAGCAGCGTAGAAGGGACGCTTATCAATGAGCAGTTCTTC	.	TRBV9	few	TRBJ2-1
CASRADWQGDSDTQYF	TGTGCCAGCAGGGCCGACTGGCAGGGGGATTCAGATACGCAGTATTTT	TRBD1	TRBV2	.	TRBJ2-3
CATSSPPGVNTGELFF	TGTGCCACCAGCAGCCCCCCGGGGGTGAACACCGGGGAGCTGTTTTTT	.	TRBV15	.	TRBJ2-2
CASSFGPEETQYF	TGCGCCAGCAGCTTCGGGCCCGAAGAGACCCAGTACTTC	.	TRBV5-1	many	TRBJ2-5
CSASDPGQINSPLHF	TGCAGTGCTAGTGATCCCGGACAGATCAATTCACCCCTCCACTTT	.	TRBV20-1	few	TRBJ1-6
CASTPGGTGELFF	TGTGCCAGCACCCCAGGGGGTACCGGGGAGCTGTTTTTT	TRBD1	TRBV25-1	few	TRBJ2-2
CASRRLAGATANYEQYF	TGTGCCAGCAGGAGACTAGCGGGGGCAACCGCAAACTACGAGCAGTACTTC	TRBD2	TRBV27	.	TRBJ2-7
CASSFGDVRETQYF	TGTGCCAGCAGTTTTGGGGATGTCCGAGAGACCCAGTACTTC	.	TRBV27	.	TRBJ2-5
CASSQDPVTSGIITGELFF	TGTGCCAGCAGCCAAGATCCCGTGACTAGCGGGATAATCACCGGGGAGCTGTTTTTT	TRBD2	TRBV4-2	few	TRBJ2-2
CATLAGGSSYNEQFF	TGTGCCACCCTAGCGGGAGGGAGCTCCTACAATGAGCAGTTCTTC	TRBD2	TRBV11-3	.	TRBJ2-1
CAISGPAGSSYNEQFF	TGTGCCATCAGTGGCCCAGCGGGGAGCTCCTACAATGAGCAGTTCTTC	TRBD2	TRBV10-3	.	TRBJ2-1
CASSLDDYSTSYNEQFF	TGTGCCAGCAGCTTAGATGACTATAGTACCTCCTACAATGAGCAGTTCTTC	.	TRBV7-9	.	TRBJ2-1
CASNYGQKQETQYF	TGTGCCAGCAACTACGGACAGAAACAAGAGACCCAGTACTTC	.	TRBV25-1	few	TRBJ2-5
CASSPGRKETQYF	TGTGCCAGCAGTCCGGGACGGAAAGAGACCCAGTACTTC	.	TRBV12-3/TRBV12-4	.	TRBJ2-5
CARSLGDRLNIQYF	TGCGCCAGGAGCTTGGGGGACAGGTTAAACATTCAGTACTTC	TRBD1	TRBV5-1	few	TRBJ2-4